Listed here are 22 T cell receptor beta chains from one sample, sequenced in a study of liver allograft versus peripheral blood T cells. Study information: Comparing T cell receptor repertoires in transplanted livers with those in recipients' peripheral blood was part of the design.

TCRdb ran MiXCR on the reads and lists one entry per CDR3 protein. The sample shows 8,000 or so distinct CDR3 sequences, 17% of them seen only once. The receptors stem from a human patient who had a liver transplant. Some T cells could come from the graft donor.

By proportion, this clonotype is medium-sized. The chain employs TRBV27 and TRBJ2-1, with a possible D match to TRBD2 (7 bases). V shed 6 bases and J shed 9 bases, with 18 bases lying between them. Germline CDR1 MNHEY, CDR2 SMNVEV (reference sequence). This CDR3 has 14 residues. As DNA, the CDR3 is TGTGCCAGCAGCCTCCTCGGGGGGCTGAGTGAGCAGTTCTTC. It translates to CASSLLGGLSEQFF.

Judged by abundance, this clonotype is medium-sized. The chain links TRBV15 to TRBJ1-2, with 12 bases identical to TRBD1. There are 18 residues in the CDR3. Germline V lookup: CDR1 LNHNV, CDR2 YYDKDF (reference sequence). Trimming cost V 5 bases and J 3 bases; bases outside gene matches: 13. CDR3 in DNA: TGTGCCACCAGCGGGGGGCGGGACAGGGGGCGATCGGACTATGGCTACACCTTC. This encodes CATSGGRDRGRSDYGYTF.

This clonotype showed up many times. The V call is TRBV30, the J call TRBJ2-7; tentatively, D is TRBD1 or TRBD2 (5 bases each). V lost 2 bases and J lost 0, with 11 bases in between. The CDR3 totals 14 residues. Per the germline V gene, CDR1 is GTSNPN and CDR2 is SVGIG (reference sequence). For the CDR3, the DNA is TGTGCCTGGAGTAGAGGGGCCATCTCCTACGAGCAGTACTTC. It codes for CAWSRGAISYEQYF. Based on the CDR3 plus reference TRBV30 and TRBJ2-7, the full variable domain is SQTIHQWPATLVQPVGSPLSLECTVEGTSNPNLYWYRQAAGRGLQLLFYSVGIGQISSEVPQNLSASRPQDRQFILSSKKLLLSDSGFYLCAWSRGAISYEQYFGPGTRLTVT.

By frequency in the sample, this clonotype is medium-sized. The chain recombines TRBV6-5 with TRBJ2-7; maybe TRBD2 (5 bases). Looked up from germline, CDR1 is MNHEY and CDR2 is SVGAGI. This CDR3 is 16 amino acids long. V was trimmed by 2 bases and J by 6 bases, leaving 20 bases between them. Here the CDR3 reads CASSYLQRRSSSEQYF. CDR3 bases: TGTGCCAGCAGTTACCTACAGCGGCGGTCGTCTTCCGAGCAGTACTTC.

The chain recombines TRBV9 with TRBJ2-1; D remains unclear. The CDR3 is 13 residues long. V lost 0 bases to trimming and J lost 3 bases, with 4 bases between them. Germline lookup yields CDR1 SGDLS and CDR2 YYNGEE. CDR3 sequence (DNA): TGTGCCAGCAGCGTAGCTGGCTACAATGAGCAGTTCTTC. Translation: CASSVAGYNEQFF.

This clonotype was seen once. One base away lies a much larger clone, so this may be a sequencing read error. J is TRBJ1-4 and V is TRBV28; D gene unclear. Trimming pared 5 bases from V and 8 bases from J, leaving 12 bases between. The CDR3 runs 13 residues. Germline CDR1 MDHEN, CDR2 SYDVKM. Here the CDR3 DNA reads TGTGCCAGCAGTCTTTCGGTGGAAGAAAAACTGTTTTTT. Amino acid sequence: CASSLSVEEKLFF.

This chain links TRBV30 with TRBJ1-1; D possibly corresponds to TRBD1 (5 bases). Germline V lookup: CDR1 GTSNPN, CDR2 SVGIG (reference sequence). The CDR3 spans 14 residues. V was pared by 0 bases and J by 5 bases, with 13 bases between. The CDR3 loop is CAWSVTQGLTEAFF. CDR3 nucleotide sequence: TGTGCCTGGAGTGTAACTCAGGGATTGACTGAAGCTTTCTTT.

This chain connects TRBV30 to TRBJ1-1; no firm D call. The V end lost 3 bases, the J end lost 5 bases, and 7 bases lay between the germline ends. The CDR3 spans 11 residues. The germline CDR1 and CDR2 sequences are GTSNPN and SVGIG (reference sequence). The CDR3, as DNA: TGTGCCTGGAGAAGGGCGACTGAAGCTTTCTTT. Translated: CAWRRATEAFF.

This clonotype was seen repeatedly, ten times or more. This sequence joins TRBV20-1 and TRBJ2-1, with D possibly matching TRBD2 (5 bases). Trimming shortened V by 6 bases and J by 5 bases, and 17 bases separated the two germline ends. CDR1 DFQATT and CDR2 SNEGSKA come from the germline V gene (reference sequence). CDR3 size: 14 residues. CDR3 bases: TGCAGTGCGCCATGGCCAGGACTCAACAATGAGCAGTTCTTC. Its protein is CSAPWPGLNNEQFF.

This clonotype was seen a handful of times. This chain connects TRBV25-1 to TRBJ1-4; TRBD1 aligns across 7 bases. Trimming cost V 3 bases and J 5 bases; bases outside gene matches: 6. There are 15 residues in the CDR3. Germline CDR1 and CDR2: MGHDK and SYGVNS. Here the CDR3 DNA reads TGTGCCAGCAGTGAGCAAGAGACAGGGAATGAAAAACTGTTTTTT. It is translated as CASSEQETGNEKLFF.

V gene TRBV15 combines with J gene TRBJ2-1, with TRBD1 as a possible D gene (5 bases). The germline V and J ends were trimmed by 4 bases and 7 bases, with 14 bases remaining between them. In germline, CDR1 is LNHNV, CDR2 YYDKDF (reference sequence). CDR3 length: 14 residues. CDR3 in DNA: TGTGCCACCAGCATGAGAACAGGCGAAAATGAGCAGTTCTTC. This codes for CATSMRTGENEQFF.

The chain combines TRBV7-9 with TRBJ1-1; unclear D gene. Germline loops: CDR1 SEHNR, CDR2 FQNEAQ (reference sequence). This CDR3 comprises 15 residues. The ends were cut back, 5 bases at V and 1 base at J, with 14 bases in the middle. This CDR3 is CASSPNVRGNTEAFF. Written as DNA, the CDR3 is TGTGCCAGCAGCCCAAACGTGCGGGGGAACACTGAAGCTTTCTTT.

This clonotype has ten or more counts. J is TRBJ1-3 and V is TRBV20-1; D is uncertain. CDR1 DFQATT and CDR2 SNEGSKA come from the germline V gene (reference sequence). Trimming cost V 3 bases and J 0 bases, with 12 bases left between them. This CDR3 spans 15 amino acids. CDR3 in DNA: TGCAGTGCTAGTCACAGATACATCTCTGGAAACACCATATATTTT. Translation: CSASHRYISGNTIYF.

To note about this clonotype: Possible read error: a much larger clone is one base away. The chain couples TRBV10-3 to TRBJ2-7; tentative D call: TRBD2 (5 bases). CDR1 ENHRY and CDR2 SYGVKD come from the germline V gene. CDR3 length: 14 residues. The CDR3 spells CASSYSDWGYGQYF. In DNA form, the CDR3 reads TGTGCCAGCAGTTACTCGGACTGGGGATACGGGCAGTACTTC.

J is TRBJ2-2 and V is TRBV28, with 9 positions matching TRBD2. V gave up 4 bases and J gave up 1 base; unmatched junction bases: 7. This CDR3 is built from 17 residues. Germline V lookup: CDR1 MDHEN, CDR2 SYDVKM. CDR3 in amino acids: CASSWILAGLNTGELFF. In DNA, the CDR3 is TGTGCCAGCAGTTGGATTCTAGCGGGACTGAACACCGGGGAGCTGTTTTTT.

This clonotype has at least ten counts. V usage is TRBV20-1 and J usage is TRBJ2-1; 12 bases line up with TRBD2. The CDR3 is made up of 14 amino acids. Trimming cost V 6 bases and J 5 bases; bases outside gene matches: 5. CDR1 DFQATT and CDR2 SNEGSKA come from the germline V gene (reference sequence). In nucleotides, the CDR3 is TGCAGTGCCACAGGACTAGCGGGGAACAATGAGCAGTTCTTC. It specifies CSATGLAGNNEQFF.

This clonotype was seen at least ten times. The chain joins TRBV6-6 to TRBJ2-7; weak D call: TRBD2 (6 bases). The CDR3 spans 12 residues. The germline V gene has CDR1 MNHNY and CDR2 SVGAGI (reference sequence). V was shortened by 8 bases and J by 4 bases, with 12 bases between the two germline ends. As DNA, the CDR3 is TGTGCCAGCGGCGGGACCCCTTACGAGCAGTACTTC. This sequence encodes CASGGTPYEQYF.

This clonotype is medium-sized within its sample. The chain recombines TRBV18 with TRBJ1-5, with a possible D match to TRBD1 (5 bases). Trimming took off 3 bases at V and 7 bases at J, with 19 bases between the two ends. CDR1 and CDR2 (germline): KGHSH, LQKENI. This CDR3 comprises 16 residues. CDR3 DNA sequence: TGTGCCAGCTCACCCGGACGTGGGGGGGTAGGCCAGCCCCAGCATTTT. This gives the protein CASSPGRGGVGQPQHF. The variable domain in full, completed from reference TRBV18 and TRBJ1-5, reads NAGVMQNPRHLVRRRGQEARLRCSPMKGHSHVYWYRQLPEEGLKFMVYLQKENIIDESGMPKERFSAEFPKEGPSILRIQQVVRGDSAAYFCASSPGRGGVGQPQHFGDGTRLSIL.

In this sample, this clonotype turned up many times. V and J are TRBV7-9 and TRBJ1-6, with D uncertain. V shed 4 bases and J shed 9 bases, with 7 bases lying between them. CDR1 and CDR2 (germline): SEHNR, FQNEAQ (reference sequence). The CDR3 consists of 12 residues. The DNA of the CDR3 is TGTGCCAGCAGCTCCGAAACTTCACCCCTCCACTTT. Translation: CASSSETSPLHF.

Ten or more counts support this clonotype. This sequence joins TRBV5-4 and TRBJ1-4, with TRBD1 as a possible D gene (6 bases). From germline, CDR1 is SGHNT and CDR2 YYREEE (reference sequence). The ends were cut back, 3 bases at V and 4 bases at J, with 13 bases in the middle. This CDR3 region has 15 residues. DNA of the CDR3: TGTGCCAGCAGCTGGGACCAGGGGATTAATGAAAAACTGTTTTTT. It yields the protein CASSWDQGINEKLFF.

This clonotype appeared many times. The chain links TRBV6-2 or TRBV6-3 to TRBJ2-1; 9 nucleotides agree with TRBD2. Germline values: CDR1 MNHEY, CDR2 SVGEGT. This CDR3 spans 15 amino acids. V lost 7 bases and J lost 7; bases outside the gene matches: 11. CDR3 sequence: CASTLAGAPGNEQFF. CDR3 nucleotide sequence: TGTGCCAGCACCTTAGCGGGGGCCCCCGGGAATGAGCAGTTCTTC.

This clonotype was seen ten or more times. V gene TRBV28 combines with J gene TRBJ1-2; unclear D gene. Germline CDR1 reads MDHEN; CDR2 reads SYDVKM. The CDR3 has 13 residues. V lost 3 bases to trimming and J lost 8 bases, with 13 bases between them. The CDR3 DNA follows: TGTGCCAGCAGTTTTATGGAACTGGGCGGCTACACCTTC. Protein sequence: CASSFMELGGYTF.